This record concerns one T cell receptor beta chain sequence. Measured with immunoSEQ multiplex PCR; TCRdb has only the in-frame clones, and not every one. The sample has 130,000 or so clones, about 80% seen once. This entry comes from a study of blood T cell repertoires in COVID-19. This TCR was sampled from a man over 45 with acute or convalescent COVID-19. The sequenced material came from peripheral blood.

The CDR3 bases are TGTGCCAGCAGCCACCGGGGCACCGGGGAGCTGTTTTTT. Amino acids: CASSHRGTGELFF. The chain uses TRBV3-1 (or the pseudogene TRBV3-2) and TRBJ2-2, with D possibly TRBD2 on 5 matching bases. This CDR3 is 13 amino acids long. Trimming removed 3 bases from V and 4 bases from J, with 6 bases in between. CDR1 is LGHDT and CDR2 is YNNKEL in the germline V gene (reference sequence).